These 26 T cell receptor beta chains were sequenced from one sample in a study of T cell responses to AZD1222 COVID-19 vaccine. Sequenced by immunoSEQ multiplex PCR; TCRdb stores in-frame clones only, minus some. The sample lists 85,000 to 110,000 clones, around 90% occurring once. The sample consisted of peripheral blood, taken on day 0 of AZD1222 vaccination. Receptor source: an adult in good health.

V usage is TRBV28 and J usage is TRBJ1-5; D remains unclear. Germline V CDR1 and CDR2: MDHEN, SYDVKM. This CDR3 spans 16 amino acids. V was shortened by 3 bases and J by 0 bases, with 12 bases between the two germline ends. The CDR3 coding sequence is TGTGCCAGCAGTTTCGGAAAAAGATATAGCAATCAGCCCCAGCATTTT. It yields the protein CASSFGKRYSNQPQHF.

The CDR3 DNA reads TGTGCCATCAGTGATAGGGACAGGGGGTCCTACGAGCAGTACTTC. Amino acids: CAISDRDRGSYEQYF. The chain couples TRBV10-3 to TRBJ2-7, with 11 bases matching TRBD1. The germline CDR1 and CDR2 sequences are ENHRY and SYGVKD. The V segment lost 3 bases and the J segment 1 base; nucleotides outside the gene matches: 2. This CDR3 region has 15 residues.

J is TRBJ2-7 and V is TRBV4-2, with a possible D match to TRBD1 (5 bases). CDR1 is LGHNA and CDR2 is YNFKEQ in the germline V gene. The CDR3 spans 14 residues. V was trimmed by 1 base and J by 3 bases, leaving 10 bases between them. The CDR3 protein is CASSQGTQIYEQYF. The DNA of the CDR3 is TGTGCCAGCAGCCAAGGGACACAGATCTACGAGCAGTACTTC.

This sequence joins TRBV28 and TRBJ1-2, with D possibly TRBD1 on 5 matching bases. The V and J ends lost 2 bases and 7 bases respectively, with 5 bases between them. CDR1 and CDR2 (germline): MDHEN, SYDVKM. This CDR3 comprises 11 residues. CDR3 loop: CASSLGGGYTF. CDR3 sequence (DNA): TGTGCCAGCAGTTTAGGGGGTGGCTACACCTTC.

CDR3 sequence: CASSAGTLDVAEQYF. DNA of the CDR3: TGCGCCAGCAGTGCCGGGACCCTGGATGTGGCCGAGCAGTACTTC. The chain is built from TRBV10-1 and TRBJ2-7, with D perhaps matching TRBD1 or TRBD2 (5 bases each). CDR3 size: 15 residues. With 4 bases removed from V and 6 bases from J, the gap between germline ends came to 19 bases. Looked up from germline, CDR1 is WNHNN and CDR2 is SYGVQD (reference sequence).

The chain combines TRBV7-9 with TRBJ2-7; TRBD1 matches 7 bases. The trim removed 3 bases at V and 1 base at J, leaving 6 bases unmatched. CDR1 is SEHNR, CDR2 FQNEAQ, per germline (reference sequence). CDR3 length: 15 amino acids. The CDR3 DNA follows: TGTGCCAGCAGCTTTACAGGGGTAAGGTCCTACGAGCAGTACTTC. As protein: CASSFTGVRSYEQYF. Using reference TRBV7-9 and TRBJ2-7 for the parts outside the CDR3, the full variable domain is DTGVSQNPRHKITKRGQNVTFRCDPISEHNRLYWYRQTLGQGPEFLTYFQNEAQLEKSRLLSDRFSAERPKGSFSTLEIQRTEQGDSAMYLCASSFTGVRSYEQYFGPGTRLTVT.

The table lists this clone with a few counts. The rearrangement links TRBV28 to TRBJ1-1; D uncertain. The CDR3 runs to 11 residues. Trimming removed 10 bases from V and 7 bases from J, with 13 bases in between. CDR1 and CDR2 (germline): MDHEN, SYDVKM. CDR3 nucleotide sequence: TGTGCCATCCCCGGAGTTAATGAAGCTTTCTTT. Translation: CAIPGVNEAFF.

The V and J genes are TRBV28 and TRBJ1-5; D is uncertain. This CDR3 is built from 16 residues. The germline V gene encodes CDR1 MDHEN and CDR2 SYDVKM. The V end lost 8 bases, the J end lost 0 bases, and 17 bases lay between the germline ends. CDR3 coding DNA: TGTGCCAGCCTACGCCCCTCGGGTTATAGCAATCAGCCCCAGCATTTT. Encoded protein: CASLRPSGYSNQPQHF.

V gene TRBV19 combines with J gene TRBJ2-7; 16 positions match TRBD2. Germline CDR1 is LNHDA and CDR2 is SQIVND (reference sequence). The CDR3 is 18 amino acids. J lost 3 bases, V lost 6 bases, and 11 bases had no gene match. The DNA for the CDR3 is TGTGCCAGTAGCCCCGGCGGGACTAGCGGGGGGGCCGTCTACGAGCAGTACTTC. This gives the protein CASSPGGTSGGAVYEQYF.

J is TRBJ1-2 and V is TRBV3-1 (or the pseudogene TRBV3-2); D gene ambiguous. This CDR3 region has 15 residues. V was cut by 4 bases and J by 8 bases, with 20 bases left in between. CDR1 and CDR2 (germline): LGHDT, YNNKEL (reference sequence). CDR3 residues: CASSPHGLSGNGYTF. The DNA of the CDR3 is TGTGCCAGCAGCCCCCACGGCCTCTCGGGGAACGGCTACACCTTC.

The chain uses TRBV6-6 and TRBJ2-6; TRBD1 matches at 8 bases. CDR1 MNHNY and CDR2 SVGAGI come from the germline V gene (reference sequence). This CDR3 spans 17 amino acids. The J segment lost 0 bases and the V segment lost 6 bases, leaving 7 bases of the junction unmatched. CDR3 bases: TGTGCCAGCAGCCGAGACAGGGGAATCTCTGGGGCCAACGTCCTGACTTTC. This encodes CASSRDRGISGANVLTF.

V usage is TRBV7-2 and J usage is TRBJ2-3; 10 bases fit TRBD2. V lost 2 bases and J lost 11; bases outside the gene matches: 10. This CDR3 has 15 residues. The germline gives CDR1 SGHTA, CDR2 FQGNSA. The CDR3 loop is CASSLNSGGTQGQYF. The DNA for the CDR3 is TGTGCCAGCAGCTTAAATAGCGGGGGGACCCAGGGGCAGTATTTT.

This chain connects TRBV5-1 to TRBJ1-1, with 10 bases that match TRBD1. CDR1 SGHRS and CDR2 YFSETQ come from the germline V gene. J gave up 4 bases and V 2 bases, and 11 bases lay outside the gene matches. The CDR3 has 17 amino acids. The CDR3 loop is CASSFYLSGTGATEAFF. The CDR3 DNA is TGCGCCAGCAGCTTCTACCTCTCCGGGACAGGGGCCACTGAAGCTTTCTTT.

This clone was recorded once. This chain uses TRBV4-1 with TRBJ1-2; a weak D match, TRBD1 (6 bases). Germline CDR1 and CDR2: MGHRA and YSYEKL. The CDR3 loop spans 16 amino acids. The V end lost 0 bases, the J end lost 5 bases, and 16 bases lay between the germline ends. Here the CDR3 DNA reads TGCGCCAGCAGCCAAGATTTCGCGACAGGAGATTATGGCTACACCTTC. It translates to CASSQDFATGDYGYTF.

This chain connects TRBV28 to TRBJ2-7, with D hard to call. CDR1 and CDR2 (germline): MDHEN, SYDVKM. The CDR3 has 11 amino acids. V dropped 7 bases and J dropped 3 bases, with 7 bases sitting between them. The CDR3 spells CASKSIYEQYF. In nucleotides, the CDR3 is TGTGCCAGCAAATCTATCTACGAGCAGTACTTC.

The chain combines TRBV7-2 with TRBJ2-7, with 14 bases that match TRBD2. The J segment lost 5 bases and the V segment lost 3 bases, leaving 6 bases of the junction unmatched. The CDR3 is made up of 16 amino acids. The germline gives CDR1 SGHTA, CDR2 FQGNSA. The CDR3: CASSLQTSGGADEQYF. CDR3 nucleotides: TGTGCCAGCAGCTTGCAGACTAGCGGGGGGGCAGACGAGCAGTACTTC.

The V gene is TRBV13, the J gene TRBJ2-5; 9 bases map to TRBD1. V lost 5 bases, J lost 4 bases, and 8 bases stayed unmatched. The CDR3 is made up of 15 amino acids. Per the germline V gene, CDR1 is PRHDT and CDR2 is FYEKMQ (reference sequence). CDR3 in amino acids: CASSRDRGGRETQYF. The CDR3 DNA sequence: TGTGCCAGCAGCCGAGACAGGGGGGGAAGAGAGACCCAGTACTTC.

The chain combines TRBV27 with TRBJ1-5, with D perhaps TRBD1 (5 bases). The V and J ends lost 3 bases and 3 bases respectively, with 12 bases between them. The CDR3 spans 15 residues. The germline CDR1 and CDR2 sequences are MNHEY and SMNVEV (reference sequence). This CDR3 reads CASSFIDSLNQPQHF. The CDR3 DNA is TGTGCCAGCAGTTTTATAGACAGCCTCAATCAGCCCCAGCATTTT.

This clone came up once. J is TRBJ1-6 and V is TRBV19; a weak D match, TRBD1 (5 bases). Germline lookup yields CDR1 LNHDA and CDR2 SQIVND (reference sequence). The CDR3 runs to 18 residues. V lost 0 bases to trimming and J lost 5 bases, with 17 bases between them. The CDR3 bases are TGTGCCAGTAGTATAGAGTTTGGGGGGGAGCCTAATAATTCACCCCTCCACTTT. Its protein product is CASSIEFGGEPNNSPLHF.

This chain uses TRBV18 with TRBJ1-2; possible D gene TRBD1, 5 bases. CDR3 size: 16 residues. Germline loops: CDR1 KGHSH, CDR2 LQKENI. With 0 bases removed from V and 7 bases from J, the gap between germline ends came to 18 bases. In nucleotides, the CDR3 is TGTGCCAGCTCACCACCGGTGGCGCGAAGGGGCTCTGGCTACACCTTC. This translates into CASSPPVARRGSGYTF.

This chain joins TRBV19 and TRBJ1-2, with TRBD1 matching 7 bases. The trim removed 4 bases at V and 3 bases at J, leaving 8 bases unmatched. The CDR3 extends over 15 amino acids. Germline V gene data show CDR1 as LNHDA and CDR2 as SQIVND (reference sequence). CDR3 protein: CASSSFRGGDYGYTF. CDR3 in DNA: TGTGCCAGTAGTAGTTTCCGAGGGGGCGACTATGGCTACACCTTC.

V gene TRBV24-1 combines with J gene TRBJ1-5; D possibly corresponds to TRBD1 (5 bases). V lost 5 bases to trimming and J lost 4 bases, with 11 bases between them. This CDR3 has 14 residues. Germline V gene data show CDR1 as KGHDR and CDR2 as SFDVKD. The DNA for the CDR3 is TGTGCCACCAGTGGACGGGGGAAGAATCAGCCCCAGCATTTT. Protein: CATSGRGKNQPQHF.

The chain uses TRBV28 and TRBJ1-5, with D perhaps TRBD1 (6 bases). Germline CDR1 and CDR2: MDHEN and SYDVKM. This CDR3 contains 15 residues. V lost 6 bases, J lost 1 base, and 13 bases lay in between. Here the CDR3 DNA reads TGTGCCAGCAGACAACAGGGAGGCAGCAATCAGCCCCAGCATTTT. Amino acids: CASRQQGGSNQPQHF.

The CDR3 region has the DNA TGTGCCAGCAATCCCGACAGGGGTCACCCTGAAGCTTTCTTT. This translates into CASNPDRGHPEAFF. The V call is TRBV7-9, the J call TRBJ1-1; 8 nucleotides match TRBD1. This CDR3 region has 14 residues. Germline trimming cut 7 bases from V and 6 bases from J; bases unmatched to any gene: 10. Germline-derived CDR1 and CDR2 are SEHNR and FQNEAQ (reference sequence). Full variable domain (outside the CDR3, taken from reference TRBV7-9 and TRBJ1-1): DTGVSQNPRHKITKRGQNVTFRCDPISEHNRLYWYRQTLGQGPEFLTYFQNEAQLEKSRLLSDRFSAERPKGSFSTLEIQRTEQGDSAMYLCASNPDRGHPEAFFGQGTRLTVV.

The chain joins TRBV18 to TRBJ2-7; D perhaps matches TRBD1 (5 bases). The CDR3 has 13 residues. V shed 1 base and J shed 4 bases, with 8 bases lying between them. Germline CDR1 and CDR2: KGHSH and LQKENI. The CDR3 reads CASSPQTDYEQYF. The CDR3 DNA reads as TGTGCCAGCTCACCACAGACAGATTACGAGCAGTACTTC. Looking up the rest from reference TRBV18 and TRBJ2-7 gives the full variable domain: NAGVMQNPRHLVRRRGQEARLRCSPMKGHSHVYWYRQLPEEGLKFMVYLQKENIIDESGMPKERFSAEFPKEGPSILRIQQVVRGDSAAYFCASSPQTDYEQYFGPGTRLTVT.

CDR3 amino acids: CASSQDLGPYNEQFF. The CDR3 DNA reads as TGTGCCAGCAGCCAAGATCTGGGTCCCTACAATGAGCAGTTCTTC. This chain links TRBV3-1 (or the pseudogene TRBV3-2) with TRBJ2-1, with D uncertain. V was cut by 0 bases and J by 2 bases, with 8 bases left in between. The CDR3 is made up of 15 amino acids. CDR1 and CDR2 (germline): LGHDT, YNNKEL (reference sequence).